Sequencing of this T cell receptor beta chain was carried out in a study of blood T cell repertoires in COVID-19. Study as a whole: COVID-19 samples, acute and convalescent, were from the United States, Italy and Spain.

Assay: immunoSEQ multiplex PCR; the TCRdb copy retains only in-frame clones and omits some. The sample lists almost 350,000 clones, roughly 86% seen once, with 0.85% to 1.3% in the top ten. Trimming took 4 bases from V and 9 from J; bases not matched to a gene: 7. CDR3 size: 13 residues. CDR1 is LGHDT, CDR2 YNNKEL, per germline (reference sequence). The sample holds one count of this clone. Cohorts were based on clinical histories the participants reported. The V and J genes are TRBV3-1 (or the pseudogene TRBV3-2) and TRBJ2-3; 7 bases align to TRBD2. Sequences were obtained from PBMCs or T cells enriched from blood (not recorded which). The TCR comes from a woman between 25 and 40 years old who had been exposed to COVID-19. CDR3 DNA sequence: TGTGCCAGCAGCCCCAGCGGGGCGGGGACGCAGTATTTT. It encodes CASSPSGAGTQYF.